Reported below is one TCR beta chain. Sequencing relied on immunoSEQ assay v3.0, run at survey level. Using immunoSEQ multiplex PCR, the repertoire was profiled, and TCRdb retains in-frame clones only, with some absent. Among 30,000 to 40,000 clones, about four fifths were seen once, and the ten largest hold about 3.5%. This entry comes from a study of long-term antiretroviral therapy in people with HIV. The CDR3 consists of 19 residues. V was shortened by 5 bases and J by 3 bases, with 29 bases between the two germline ends. CDR1 is MDHEN and CDR2 is SYDVKM in the germline V gene. The material was unsorted PBMCs, obtained 3 years after starting antiretroviral therapy. This chain uses TRBV28 with TRBJ2-7; tentative D call: TRBD1 (7 bases). This TCR was sampled from a man aged 50 to 59 with HIV. The CDR3 DNA is TGTGCCAGCAGTCTAAGGACAGGAGGAATCGGGACTCTTATCTACGAGCAGTACTTC. Protein: CASSLRTGGIGTLIYEQYF.